This TCR beta chain was recovered during a study of immune characteristics of hereditary and idiopathic chronic pancreatitis. Context from the whole study: Local immune cells and TCRbeta repertoires in the pancreas were profiled in this study for hereditary and idiopathic chronic pancreatitis, with control organ donor pancreases used for comparison. The gDNA-based approach was selected because minimal in vitro experimental manipulation of pancreas-infiltrating T cells was involved. TCRbeta sequencing was performed on roughly 5 control pancreases, roughly seven hereditary chronic pancreatitis pancreases and roughly 6 idiopathic chronic pancreatitis pancreases.

On the study overall, not on this receptor specifically: Differences in Vbeta-Jbeta gene family usage, including TRBV10, TRBV19, TRBV23 and TRBV5, were found between hereditary and idiopathic chronic pancreatitis. The study did not include chronic pancreatitis caused by alcohol use. Among under 15 chronic pancreatitis patients, a positive correlation was found between numbers of productive TCR rearrangements and disease severity scores. Because patient tissue could only be obtained at the time of TPIAT, differences in disease duration may have influenced the immune findings. Both chronic pancreatitis groups showed significantly increased TCRbeta repertoire diversity and reduced clonality versus controls.

The CDR3 goes from the cysteine to the phenylalanine over 10 residues. Only CDR3 DNA is held: 30 bases, read in frame from base 1. The germline ends are 1 base apart after V is trimmed by 4 bases and J by 7 bases. The germline V gene (reference sequence) yields LGHDT for CDR1 and YNNKEL for CDR2. Library method: the immunoSEQ multiplex PCR assay. From pancreatic genomic DNA, the TCRbeta CDR3 region along with adjacent sequences was amplified and then sequenced. For the original study's pipeline: Repertoire diversity was assessed as a mean normalized Shannon-Wiener index, together with productive clonality and counts of productive rearrangements. Control and chronic pancreatitis repertoire metrics were compared by means of the nonparametric Mann-Whitney U test. Shared clonotypes were defined as CDR3beta sequences with identical amino acid composition and length across subjects. The clones in this table, taken by TCRdb from immuneACCESS, are in-frame only. Not every clone is retained; where verified, under half of the shortfall comes from an unresolved V gene, and the cause of the rest is unknown. For V, J and clone size, that table is used; D and trimming come from the DNA. The table for this sample lists fewer than 10,000 clones; roughly three quarters of them were counted only once. The top ten constitute 11% to 15% of the sample.

Note on this clone: The specificity of this receptor is unknown. No base qualities exist here, and no much larger clone lies one base off it.

Patients undergoing total pancreatectomy with islet autotransplantation (TPIAT) were the source of the chronic pancreatitis pancreas tissue. No known history of diabetes was present in the included chronic pancreatitis patients. Genomic DNA was extracted directly from bulk pancreas tissue, without T cell sorting, for TCRbeta sequencing. No particular cause of disease was identified in patients with idiopathic chronic pancreatitis. Pancreas tissues from patients and organ donors were collected consecutively at two US centers. This receptor chain uses TRBV3-1 (or the pseudogene TRBV3-2) and TRBJ1-4; the D gene is not confidently resolved. The origin of this receptor is a human donor with chronic pancreatitis. Specimen: pancreas tissue with idiopathic chronic pancreatitis. This specimen's cell subset or site label, interpreted: chronic pancreatitis without an identified cause. The sequenced DNA is TGTGCCAGCAGCCGTGAAAAACTGTTTTTT. This codes for CASSREKLFF.